Listed below are T cell receptor beta chains from one sample, sequenced in a study of PD-L1 blockade in urothelial cancer. TCRdb keeps only in-frame clones here, not all; method: immunoSEQ multiplex PCR. The sample has more than 35,000 clones, around 33% seen once. The material sequenced was tumor tissue, taken before atezolizumab (anti-PD-L1) treatment. The receptors were sampled from a man in his 60s with urothelial cancer. CDR3s include the opening cysteine and the closing phenylalanine or tryptophan. A D gene is named only where the DNA matches it firmly. Clone size, where shown, is once, few, many, or a class for clones that have expanded.

.	TRBD1	TRBV25-1	TRBJ2-3	15	TGTGCCAGCAGTGAAAGGGACAGGTCTCATGGGACGCAGTATTTT	CASSERDRSHGTQYF
.	TRBD1	TRBV28	TRBJ1-2	16	TGTGCCAGCAGTTTACCAAACAGGGGCGAGAACTATGGCTACACCTTC	CASSLPNRGENYGYTF
.	TRBD1	TRBV19	TRBJ1-2	13	TGTGCCAGTATGTCCCCGGGACAGCGGGGCTACACCTTC	CASMSPGQRGYTF
few	TRBD2	TRBV11-3	TRBJ2-3	16	TGTGCCAGCACCTCCGGACTAGCGGGAGGGACAGATACGCAGTATTTT	CASTSGLAGGTDTQYF
.	.	TRBV10-3	TRBJ1-4	14	TGTGCCAACCCGCCGTGGGCAACTAATGAAAAACTGTTTTTT	CANPPWATNEKLFF
few	.	TRBV6-8	TRBJ1-2	13	TGTGCCAGCACTCCCACAGGCCTCTATGGCTACACCTTC	CASTPTGLYGYTF
.	.	TRBV18	TRBJ2-1	14	TGTGCCAGCTCCAAGACAGGTGGATACAATGAGCAGTTCTTC	CASSKTGGYNEQFF
once	.	TRBV15	TRBJ1-5	14	TGTGCCACCAGCAGGTACCGCGGGGATCAGCCCCAGCATTTT	CATSRYRGDQPQHF
.	.	TRBV7-6	TRBJ2-5	14	TGTGCCAGCAGCTTAAGGCGTAGCGAGCAGACCCAGTACTTC	CASSLRRSEQTQYF
many	.	TRBV11-3	TRBJ1-1	15	TGTGCCAGCACCCTAGGACGGTTCCAAGGAACTGAAGCTTTCTTT	CASTLGRFQGTEAFF
many	.	TRBV4-1	TRBJ1-5	16	TGCGCCAGCAGCCAAGTTGTAGGGTTGGGCAATCAGCCCCAGCATTTT	CASSQVVGLGNQPQHF
many	.	TRBV9	TRBJ1-4	18	TGTGCCAGCAGCGATCTATCAGCAGGGTCCGGCTGGAATGAAAAACTGTTTTTT	CASSDLSAGSGWNEKLFF
.	.	TRBV6-8	TRBJ2-7	13	TGTGCCAGCAGTTTCCGGGCCTTCTACGAGCAGTACTTC	CASSFRAFYEQYF
few	.	TRBV9	TRBJ1-1	14	TGTGCCAGCAGCGGCCGACAGCCGAACACTGAAGCTTTCTTT	CASSGRQPNTEAFF
.	TRBD2	TRBV28	TRBJ2-2	17	TGTGCCAGCACCTCTCTCCGCGGGAGGGCCCCTACCGGGGAGCTGTTTTTT	CASTSLRGRAPTGELFF
many	TRBD2	TRBV6-8	TRBJ2-5	13	TGTGCCATCAGGGTGGCGGGAGCAGAGACCCAGTACTTC	CAIRVAGAETQYF
few	TRBD1	TRBV6-8	TRBJ1-2	16	TGTGCCAGCAGGGGGTCAGGGACAGGGGAAACGTATGGCTACACCTTC	CASRGSGTGETYGYTF
.	TRBD1	TRBV6-8	TRBJ2-5	14	TGTGCCAGCATTAAACAGGGGGCGCGGGAGACCCAGTACTTC	CASIKQGARETQYF
.	.	TRBV28	TRBJ2-5	15	TGTGCCAGCGGGACCCAGGGGGGGAGGAGGGAGACCCAGTACTTC	CASGTQGGRRETQYF
.	.	TRBV19	TRBJ2-1	12	TGTGCCAGTAGTACATCATTGACCTCTCGGATCTTC	CASSTSLTSRIF
.	.	TRBV6-7	TRBJ2-1	16	TGTGCCAGCAGTGAATCTGGAGTCCGACCCTACAATGAGCAGTTCTTC	CASSESGVRPYNEQFF
few	TRBD1	TRBV16	TRBJ2-7	15	TGTGCCAGCAGCCTGAGAAACAGGGGAACCTACGAGCAGTACTTC	CASSLRNRGTYEQYF
few	.	TRBV11-3	TRBJ2-2	15	TGTGCCAGCAGCTTTGGACGATCGAACACCGGGGAGCTGTTTTTT	CASSFGRSNTGELFF
few	.	TRBV6-8	TRBJ1-6	14	TGTGCCAGCACCCTTGACAGGAGTAATTCACCCCTCCACTTT	CASTLDRSNSPLHF
few	TRBD1	TRBV28	TRBJ1-2	14	TGTGCCAGCAGTCCCGGACAGGGAGACTATGGCTACACCTTC	CASSPGQGDYGYTF
.	TRBD2	TRBV7-8	TRBJ2-3	14	TGTGCCAGCAGCTTAGGGACGGGGGGAGATACGCAGTATTTT	CASSLGTGGDTQYF
.	TRBD1	TRBV2	TRBJ1-2	13	TGTGCCAGCAGCGTGGACAGGGTCTATGGCTACACCTTC	CASSVDRVYGYTF
many	.	TRBV11-3	TRBJ2-1	16	TGTGCCAGCAGCCTTGGCGGTTGGGGGGCCGGGGATGAGCAGTTCTTC	CASSLGGWGAGDEQFF
once	TRBD2	TRBV18	TRBJ2-1	15	TGTGCCAGCTCAGCCGGGACTAGCGGATACAATGAGCAGTTCTTC	CASSAGTSGYNEQFF
.	TRBD1	TRBV29-1	TRBJ1-2	13	TGCAGCGTTGAGTGGGACAGGGCAAGTGGCTACACCTTC	CSVEWDRASGYTF